Given below is one T cell receptor beta chain in context. The assay was immunoSEQ multiplex PCR, and TCRdb's table has in-frame clones only and misses some. The repertoire holds fewer than 130,000 clones, with 75% to 90% as singletons. The source of the sample is a study of identifying expanded T cells in peripheral blood. Trimming cost V 7 bases and J 10 bases; bases outside gene matches: 10. There are 14 residues in the CDR3. Germline V gives CDR1 MNHEY, CDR2 SMNVEV (reference sequence). This TCR derives from a person between 18 and 75 years old in good health. The source material was blood. The gene calls are TRBV27 and TRBJ1-6; 7 bases match TRBD1. CDR3 nucleotides: TGTGCCAGCAAAAGGACAGGCGCCCGGTCACCCCTCCACTTT. Translation gives CASKRTGARSPLHF.